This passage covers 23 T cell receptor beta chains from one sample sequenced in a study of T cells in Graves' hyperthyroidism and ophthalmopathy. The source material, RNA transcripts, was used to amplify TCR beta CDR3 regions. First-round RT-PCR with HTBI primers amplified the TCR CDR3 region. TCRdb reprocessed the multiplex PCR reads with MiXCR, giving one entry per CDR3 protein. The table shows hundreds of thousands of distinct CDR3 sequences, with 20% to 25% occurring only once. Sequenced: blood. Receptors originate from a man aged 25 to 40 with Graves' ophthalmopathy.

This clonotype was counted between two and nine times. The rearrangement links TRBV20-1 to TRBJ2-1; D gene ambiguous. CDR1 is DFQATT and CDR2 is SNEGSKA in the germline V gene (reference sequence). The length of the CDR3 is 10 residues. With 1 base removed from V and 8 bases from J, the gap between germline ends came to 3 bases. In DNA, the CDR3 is TGCAGTGCTAGAGGCTATGAGCAGTTCTTC. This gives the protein CSARGYEQFF.

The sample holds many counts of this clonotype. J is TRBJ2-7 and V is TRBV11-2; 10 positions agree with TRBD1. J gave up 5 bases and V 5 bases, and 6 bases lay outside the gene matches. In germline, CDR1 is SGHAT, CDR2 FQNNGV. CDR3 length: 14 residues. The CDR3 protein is CASSGTGENHEQYF. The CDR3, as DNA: TGTGCCAGCAGCGGGACAGGGGAAAACCACGAGCAGTACTTC.

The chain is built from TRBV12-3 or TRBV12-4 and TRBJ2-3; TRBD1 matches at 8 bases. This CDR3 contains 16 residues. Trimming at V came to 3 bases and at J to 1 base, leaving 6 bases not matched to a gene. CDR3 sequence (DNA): TGTGCCAGCAGTTTGGGGGACAGGACGGGCACAGATACGCAGTATTTT. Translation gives CASSLGDRTGTDTQYF.

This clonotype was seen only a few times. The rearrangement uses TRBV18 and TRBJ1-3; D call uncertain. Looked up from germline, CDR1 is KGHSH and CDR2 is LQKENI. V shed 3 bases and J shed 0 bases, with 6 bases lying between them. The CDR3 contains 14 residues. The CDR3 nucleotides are TGTGCCAGCTCACCCTCGGTCTCTGGAAACACCATATATTTT. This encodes CASSPSVSGNTIYF.

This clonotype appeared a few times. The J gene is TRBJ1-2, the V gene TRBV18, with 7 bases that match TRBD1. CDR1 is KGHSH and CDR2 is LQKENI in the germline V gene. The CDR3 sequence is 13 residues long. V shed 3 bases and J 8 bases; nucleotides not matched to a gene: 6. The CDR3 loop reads CASSPRQGEGYTF. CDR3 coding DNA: TGTGCCAGCTCACCCCGACAGGGAGAGGGCTACACCTTC.

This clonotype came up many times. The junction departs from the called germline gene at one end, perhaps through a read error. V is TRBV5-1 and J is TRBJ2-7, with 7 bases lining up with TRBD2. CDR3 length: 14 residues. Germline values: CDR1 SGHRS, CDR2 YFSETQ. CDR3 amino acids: CASSLAAGSYEQYF. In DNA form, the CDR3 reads TGTGCCAGCAGCTTAGCAGCGGGGAGCTACGAGCAGTACTTC.

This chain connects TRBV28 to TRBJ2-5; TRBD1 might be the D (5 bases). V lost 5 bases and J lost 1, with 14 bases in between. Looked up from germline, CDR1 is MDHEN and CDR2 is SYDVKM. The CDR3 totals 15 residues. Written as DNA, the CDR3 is TGTGCCAGCAGTCACCCGGCAGACAGCCAAGAGACCCAGTACTTC. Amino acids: CASSHPADSQETQYF.

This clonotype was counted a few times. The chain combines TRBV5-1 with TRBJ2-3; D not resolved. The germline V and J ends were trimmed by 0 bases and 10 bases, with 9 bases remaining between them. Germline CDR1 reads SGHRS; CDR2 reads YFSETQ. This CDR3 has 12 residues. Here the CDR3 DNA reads TGCGCCAGCAGCTTGGCCGGAGAATCGCAGTATTTT. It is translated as CASSLAGESQYF.

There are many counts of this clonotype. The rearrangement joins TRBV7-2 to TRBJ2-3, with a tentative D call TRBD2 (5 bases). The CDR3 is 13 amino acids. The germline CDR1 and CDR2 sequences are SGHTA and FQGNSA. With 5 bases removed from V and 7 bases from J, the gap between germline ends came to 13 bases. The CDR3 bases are TGTGCCAGCAGCCCTCGGCGAGGGAATACGCAGTATTTT. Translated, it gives CASSPRRGNTQYF.

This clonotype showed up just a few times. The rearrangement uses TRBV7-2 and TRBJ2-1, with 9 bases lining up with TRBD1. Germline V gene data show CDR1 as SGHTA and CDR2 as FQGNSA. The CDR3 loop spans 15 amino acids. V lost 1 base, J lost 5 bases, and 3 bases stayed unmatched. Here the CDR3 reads CASSLVGTGNNEQFF. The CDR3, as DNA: TGTGCCAGCAGCTTAGTAGGGACAGGGAACAATGAGCAGTTCTTC.

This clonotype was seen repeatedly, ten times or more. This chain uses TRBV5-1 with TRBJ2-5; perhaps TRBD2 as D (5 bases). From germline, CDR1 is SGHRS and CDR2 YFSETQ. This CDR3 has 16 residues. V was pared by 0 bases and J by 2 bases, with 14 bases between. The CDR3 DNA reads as TGCGCCAGCAGCTTGGTGGCGGGTAGCTCTCAAGAGACCCAGTACTTC. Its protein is CASSLVAGSSQETQYF.

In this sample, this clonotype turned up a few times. CDR3 nucleotide sequence: TGTGCCAGCAAGGAGACTAGCGTTGCCGGGGAGCTGTTTTTT. Its protein is CASKETSVAGELFF. The chain uses TRBV2 and TRBJ2-2; 8 bases are a match to TRBD2. This CDR3 spans 14 amino acids. CDR1 and CDR2 from the germline V gene are SNHLY and FYNNEI. V gave up 7 bases and J gave up 6 bases; unmatched junction bases: 7.

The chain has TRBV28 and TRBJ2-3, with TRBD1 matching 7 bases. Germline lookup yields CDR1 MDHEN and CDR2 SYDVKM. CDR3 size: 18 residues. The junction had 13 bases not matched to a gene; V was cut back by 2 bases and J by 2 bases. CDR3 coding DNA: TGTGCCAGCAGTTTAGAACAATTCGGGACAGCCAACACAGATACGCAGTATTTT. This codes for CASSLEQFGTANTDTQYF.

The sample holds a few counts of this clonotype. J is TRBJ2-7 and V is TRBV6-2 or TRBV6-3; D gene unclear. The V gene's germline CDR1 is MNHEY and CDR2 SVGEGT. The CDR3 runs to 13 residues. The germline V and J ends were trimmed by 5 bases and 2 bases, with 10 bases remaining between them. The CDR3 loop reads CASSIDGPYEQYF. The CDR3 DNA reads TGTGCCAGCAGTATCGACGGGCCCTACGAGCAGTACTTC.

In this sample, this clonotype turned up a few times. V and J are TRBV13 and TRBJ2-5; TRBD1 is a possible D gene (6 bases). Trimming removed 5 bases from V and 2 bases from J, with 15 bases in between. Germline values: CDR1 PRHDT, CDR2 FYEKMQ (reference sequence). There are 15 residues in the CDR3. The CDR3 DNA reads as TGTGCCAGCAGCGGCTCCGGGACACTACAAGAGACCCAGTACTTC. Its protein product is CASSGSGTLQETQYF.

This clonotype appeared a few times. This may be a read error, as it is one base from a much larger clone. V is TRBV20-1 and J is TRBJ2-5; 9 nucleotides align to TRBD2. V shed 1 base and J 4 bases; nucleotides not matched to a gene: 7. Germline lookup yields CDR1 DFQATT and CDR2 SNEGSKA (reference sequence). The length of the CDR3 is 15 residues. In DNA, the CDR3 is TGCAGTGCTAGAGGGACTAGCGCCTCCCGAGAGACCCAGTACTTC. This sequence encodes CSARGTSASRETQYF.

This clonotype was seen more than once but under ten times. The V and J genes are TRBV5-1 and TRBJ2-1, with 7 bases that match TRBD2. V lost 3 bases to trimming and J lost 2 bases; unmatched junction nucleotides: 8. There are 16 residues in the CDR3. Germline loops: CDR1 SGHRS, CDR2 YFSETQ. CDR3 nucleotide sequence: TGCGCCAGCAGCTCCCCGGACGGGAGGCCCTACAATGAGCAGTTCTTC. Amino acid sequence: CASSSPDGRPYNEQFF. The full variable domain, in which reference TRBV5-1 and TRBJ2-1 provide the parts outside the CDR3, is KAGVTQTPRYLIKTRGQQVTLSCSPISGHRSVSWYQQTPGQGLQFLFEYFSETQRNKGNFPGRFSGRQFSNSRSEMNVSTLELGDSALYLCASSSPDGRPYNEQFFGPGTRLTVL.

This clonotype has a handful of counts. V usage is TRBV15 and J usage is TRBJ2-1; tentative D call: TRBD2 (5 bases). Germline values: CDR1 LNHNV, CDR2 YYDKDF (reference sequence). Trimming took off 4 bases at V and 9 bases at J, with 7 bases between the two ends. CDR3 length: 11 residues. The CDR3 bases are TGTGCCACCAGCAAAGGGAGTGAGCAGTTCTTC. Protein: CATSKGSEQFF.

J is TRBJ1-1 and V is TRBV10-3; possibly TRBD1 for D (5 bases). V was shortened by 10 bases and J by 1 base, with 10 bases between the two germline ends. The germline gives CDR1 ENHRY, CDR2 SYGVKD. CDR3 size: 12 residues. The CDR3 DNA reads TGTGCCACTCGTGGGGCGAACACTGAAGCTTTCTTT. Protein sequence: CATRGANTEAFF.

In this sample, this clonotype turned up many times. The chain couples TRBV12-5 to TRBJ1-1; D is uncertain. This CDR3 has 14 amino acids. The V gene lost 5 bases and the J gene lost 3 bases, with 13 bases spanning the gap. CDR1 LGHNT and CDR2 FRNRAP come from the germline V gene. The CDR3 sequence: CASGPLPSYTEAFF. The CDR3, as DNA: TGTGCTAGTGGTCCCCTTCCATCATACACTGAAGCTTTCTTT.

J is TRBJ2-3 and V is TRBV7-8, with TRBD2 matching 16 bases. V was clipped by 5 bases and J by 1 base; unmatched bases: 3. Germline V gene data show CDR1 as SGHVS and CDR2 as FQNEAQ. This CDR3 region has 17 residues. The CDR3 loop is CASSRGLAGGGTDTQYF. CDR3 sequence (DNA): TGTGCCAGCAGCCGGGGACTAGCGGGAGGGGGCACAGATACGCAGTATTTT.

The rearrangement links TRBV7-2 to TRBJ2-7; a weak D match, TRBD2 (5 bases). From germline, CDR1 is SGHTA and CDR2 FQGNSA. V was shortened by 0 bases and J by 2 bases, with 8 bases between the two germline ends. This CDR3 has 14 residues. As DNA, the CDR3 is TGTGCCAGCAGCTTAGCCACCGGGACCTACGAGCAGTACTTC. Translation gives CASSLATGTYEQYF.

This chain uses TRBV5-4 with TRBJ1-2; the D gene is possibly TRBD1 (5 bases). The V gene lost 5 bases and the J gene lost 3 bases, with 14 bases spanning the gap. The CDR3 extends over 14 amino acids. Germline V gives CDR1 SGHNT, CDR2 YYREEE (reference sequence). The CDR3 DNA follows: TGTGCCAGCAGTTCTAACCAGGGTGACTATGGCTACACCTTC. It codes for CASSSNQGDYGYTF.